This T cell receptor beta chain was recovered during a study of healthy donors' naive CD4 and CD8 T cells (dated by TCRdb to between 2015 and 2016). Regarding the study in general: Donors were selected to cover three age groups (20-25, 40-50 and 60-70 years, roughly six each), with a mean age of roughly 43, and half of the donors were female. For TCR alpha, a new primer set covering all functional IMGT alpha gene variants was designed, and the rest of the protocol matched the beta-chain workflow. Rearranged TCR alpha and beta chains from naive CD4+ and CD8+ T cells were sequenced in the study to test how TCR variation relates to lineage commitment. Peripheral blood mononuclear cells were collected from 18 healthy, unrelated individuals. Donors were HLA-typed by sequencing at HLA-A, -B, -C, -DRB1, -DQB1 and -DPB1 using the SBTexcellerator protocol, an ABI3130xl analyzer and SBTengine software.

Cells with a CD4+CD8-CD45RO-CD45RA+ profile were isolated by FACS and defined as naive CD4+ T cells, and those with a CD8+CD4-CD45RA+CD27bright profile were defined as naive CD8+ T cells. Sorting used antibodies against CD4 (RPA-T4), CD8 (SK1), CD27 (O323), CD45RA (HI100) and CD45RO (UCHL1). V has 6 bases trimmed and J has 9 bases trimmed; junction bases matching no gene number 25. CDR1 and CDR2 were assigned from the germline V gene (reference sequence) as LNHDA and SQIVND. The CDR3 numbers 19 residues from cysteine through phenylalanine. Only CDR3 DNA is held: 57 bases, read in frame from base 1. Study-wide findings and limitations: Possible repertoire bias arising from homeostatic proliferation of naive T cells was not directly addressed. Bias between naive CD4+ and CD8+ cells was reportedly observed for most V and J gene segments, consistently across donors and independently of HLA genotype. Taken together, V genes, J genes and CDR3 charge appeared to account for 10% to 15% of the variance in CD4/CD8 propensity, mostly acting in an additive way. Because alpha and beta chains were sequenced in bulk and could not be paired, the effects of the two chains in combination were not assessed. In both chains, CD4+ lineage was associated with a positively charged CDR3, and CD8+ lineage was associated with a negatively charged CDR3.

The sequencing machine was a 454 GS FLX Titanium. A previously published linear amplification protocol was used to build TCR libraries from approximately 480 ng of total RNA. Sequencing was carried out on the Roche/454 Genome Sequencer using Titanium chemistry. For the original study's pipeline: A total of some 78,000 rearranged TCR alpha transcripts were sequenced from roughly 5 of the healthy donors. Duplicate transcripts were removed, and each unique TCR clonotype was defined by its CDR3 junction following IMGT nomenclature. CD4 versus CD8 status was modeled on V and J genes by logistic regression in R 2.13.0, with adjustment for donor effects and Bonferroni correction for multiple testing. TCRdb trimmed public reads at Q25 via fastp, called clones via MiXCR and kept in-frame beta chains. All rows with the same CDR3 protein become a single entry with the most common DNA and genes. For this entry, the V and J calls and clone size follow TCRdb and not the study's own pipeline. The sample has approximately 180,000 distinct CDR3 sequences on record, about 76% of them singletons. The ten biggest clones cover about 2.3% of the sample.

This clonotype has just a few counts. Its recognized antigen is unknown. No qualities accompany the bases; no much larger clone lies one base away. This TCR was recovered from a pool of human donors in good health; the sample pools cells from several healthy donors. What was sequenced was naive CD4+ and CD8+ T cells sorted from blood, pooled from several donors. The cell subset or site label, as the study defines it: FACS-sorted naive CD4+ (CD45RO-CD45RA+) and naive CD8+ (CD45RA+CD27bright) T cells. This chain is built from TRBV19 and TRBJ2-1; 8 bases in the middle match TRBD2. The DNA reads TGTGCCAGTAGGGGTCAGACCGGGACTAGTCTTTACCCGGCGTCTGAGCAGTTCTTC. It specifies CASRGQTGTSLYPASEQFF.